This T cell receptor beta chain was retrieved from a study of CD4+ T cells in melanoma (dated by TCRdb to between 2021 and 2024). Background for the entire study: The study examined neoantigen-specific CD4+ T cells in human melanoma. Broader findings and caveats from the paper: According to the report, neoantigen-specific CD4+ T cells in melanoma displayed diverse differentiation states. Neoantigen-specific CD4+ T cells were reported to be correlated with the function of CD8+ T cells, macrophages and B cells.

Details on this clone: Its cognate antigen has yet to be identified. Base qualities are missing; no much larger clone stands one base away.

Patients with melanoma were used as donors. The library came from the immunoSEQ multiplex PCR assay. In TCRdb, the immuneACCESS table is reduced to in-frame sequences with V and J assigned. These tables do not hold every clone; where another copy was compared, an unresolved V gene accounts for under half, and the others remain unexplained. This sample is represented by about 13,000 clones; around 68% of them were singletons. The top ten constitute about 18% of the sample. The germline V gene supplies CDR1 LGHNT and CDR2 FRNRAP. CDR3 length: 13 amino acids, cysteine to phenylalanine. Solely the CDR3 DNA is kept, with 39 bases framed from the first base. The trim is 1 base for V and 7 bases for J, with a gap of 10 bases between the germline ends.

The rearrangement combines TRBV12-5 with TRBJ1-1, and TRBD1 may be the D gene, going by 6 matching bases. The sample taken for sequencing was cells from a culture (not recorded whether cultured in vitro). This sequence was found in a human donor with melanoma. The DNA reads as follows: TGTGCTAGTGGTTTGGAGGACAGCTATGAAGCTTTCTTT. This is translated as CASGLEDSYEAFF.